The 3 T cell receptor beta chains reported below all come from one sample, sequenced in a study of chemoradiotherapy in HPV16-positive cancers. The protocol was immunoSEQ multiplex PCR, while the TCRdb copy is restricted to in-frame clones and leaves out a portion. The sample carries some 30,000 clones, about 80% recorded once. The specimen was blood, collected from a patient who underwent chemoradiotherapy. These receptors originate from a human donor with HPV-associated anogenital cancer.

The CDR3 reads CASSRGLAGANVLTF. CDR3 nucleotide sequence: TGTGCCAGCAGCCGGGGACTAGCTGGGGCCAACGTCCTGACTTTC. V gene TRBV6-5 combines with J gene TRBJ2-6; TRBD2 agrees at 8 bases. CDR3 size: 15 residues. The ends lost 6 bases at V and 2 bases at J; junction bases unmatched: 3. The germline V gene encodes CDR1 MNHEY and CDR2 SVGAGI.

The chain uses TRBV19 and TRBJ1-6; no clear D. The CDR3 sequence is 16 residues long. Germline CDR1 reads LNHDA; CDR2 reads SQIVND (reference sequence). Trimming stripped 3 bases from V and 9 bases from J, with 18 bases between. The CDR3 DNA follows: TGTGCCAGTAGTATCCCCCCGGCCCTCGGCGGTTCACCCCTCCACTTT. Its translation: CASSIPPALGGSPLHF.

This chain joins TRBV6-5 and TRBJ1-6; a weak D match, TRBD1 (6 bases). This CDR3 spans 15 amino acids. V lost 3 bases, J lost 6 bases, and 12 bases lay in between. Germline V gives CDR1 MNHEY, CDR2 SVGAGI. CDR3 sequence: CASSYSTGPNSPLHF. Here the CDR3 DNA reads TGTGCCAGCAGTTATTCGACAGGCCCTAATTCACCCCTCCACTTT.